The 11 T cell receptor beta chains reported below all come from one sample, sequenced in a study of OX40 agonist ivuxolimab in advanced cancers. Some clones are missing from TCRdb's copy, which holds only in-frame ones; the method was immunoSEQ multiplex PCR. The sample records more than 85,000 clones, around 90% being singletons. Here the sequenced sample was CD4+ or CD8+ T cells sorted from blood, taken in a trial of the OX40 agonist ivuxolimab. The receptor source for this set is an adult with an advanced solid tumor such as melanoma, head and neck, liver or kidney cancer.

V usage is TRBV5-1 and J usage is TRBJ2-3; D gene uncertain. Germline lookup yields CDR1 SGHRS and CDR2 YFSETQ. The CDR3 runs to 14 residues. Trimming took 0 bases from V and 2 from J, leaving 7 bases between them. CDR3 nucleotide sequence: TGCGCCAGCAGCTTGGCTTCCGACACAGATACGCAGTATTTT. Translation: CASSLASDTDTQYF.

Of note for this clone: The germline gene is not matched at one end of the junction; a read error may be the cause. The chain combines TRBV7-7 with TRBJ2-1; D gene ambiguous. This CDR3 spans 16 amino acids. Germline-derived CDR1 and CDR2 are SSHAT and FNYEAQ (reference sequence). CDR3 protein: CASSPYGSSSYNEQFF. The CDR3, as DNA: TGTGCTAGCAGCCCATATGGCTCGAGCTCCTACAATGAGCAGTTCTTC.

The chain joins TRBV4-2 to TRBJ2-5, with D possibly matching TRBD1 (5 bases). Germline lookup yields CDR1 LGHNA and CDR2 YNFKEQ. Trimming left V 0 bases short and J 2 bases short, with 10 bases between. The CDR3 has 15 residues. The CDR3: CASSQEGPAQETQYF. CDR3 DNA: TGTGCCAGCAGCCAAGAGGGGCCAGCTCAAGAGACCCAGTACTTC.

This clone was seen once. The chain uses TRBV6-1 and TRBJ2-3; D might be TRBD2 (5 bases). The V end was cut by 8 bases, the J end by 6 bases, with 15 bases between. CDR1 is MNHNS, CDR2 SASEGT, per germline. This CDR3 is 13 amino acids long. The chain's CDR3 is CASARTPSDTQYF. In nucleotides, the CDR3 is TGTGCCAGCGCCCGGACTCCCTCCGATACGCAGTATTTT.

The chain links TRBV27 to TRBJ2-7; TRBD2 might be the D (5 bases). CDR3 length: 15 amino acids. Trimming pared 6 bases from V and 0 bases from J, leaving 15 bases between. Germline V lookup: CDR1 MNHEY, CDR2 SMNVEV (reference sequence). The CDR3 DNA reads TGTGCCAGCAGAACGATTGACCGGGACTCCTACGAGCAGTACTTC. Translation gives CASRTIDRDSYEQYF.

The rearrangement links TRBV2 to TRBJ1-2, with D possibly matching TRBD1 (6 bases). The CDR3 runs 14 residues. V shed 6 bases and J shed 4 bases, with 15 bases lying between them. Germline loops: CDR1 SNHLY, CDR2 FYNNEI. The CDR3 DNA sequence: TGTGCCAGCAGGAAAACGGGACACCCCTATGGCTACACCTTC. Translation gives CASRKTGHPYGYTF.

DNA of the CDR3: TGTGCCAGCAGTTACGGGGGGGATAGCTCCGGTGAGCAGTTCTTC. Protein: CASSYGGDSSGEQFF. The rearrangement joins TRBV6-5 to TRBJ2-1; 7 bases map to TRBD2. Per the germline V gene, CDR1 is MNHEY and CDR2 is SVGAGI. CDR3 size: 15 residues. Germline trimming cut 2 bases from V and 9 bases from J; bases unmatched to any gene: 10.

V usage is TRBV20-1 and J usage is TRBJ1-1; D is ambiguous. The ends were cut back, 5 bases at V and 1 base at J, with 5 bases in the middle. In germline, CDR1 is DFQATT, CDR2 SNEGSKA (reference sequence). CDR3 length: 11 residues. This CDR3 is CSAGGNTEAFF. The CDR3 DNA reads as TGCAGTGCTGGAGGGAACACTGAAGCTTTCTTT.

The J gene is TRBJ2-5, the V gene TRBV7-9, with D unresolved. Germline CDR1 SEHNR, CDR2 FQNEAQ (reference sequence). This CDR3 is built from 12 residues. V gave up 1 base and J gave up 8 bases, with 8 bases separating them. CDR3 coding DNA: TGTGCCAGCAGCTTAGAGAGGCAAACCCAGTACTTC. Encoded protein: CASSLERQTQYF.

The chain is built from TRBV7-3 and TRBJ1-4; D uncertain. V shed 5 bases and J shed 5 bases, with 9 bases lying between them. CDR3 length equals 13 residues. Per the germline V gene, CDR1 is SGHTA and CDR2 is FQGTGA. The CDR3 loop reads CASSPGPNEKLFF. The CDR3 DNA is TGTGCCAGCAGCCCCGGCCCCAATGAAAAACTGTTTTTT. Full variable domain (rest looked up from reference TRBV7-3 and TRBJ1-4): GAGVSQTPSNKVTEKGKYVELRCDPISGHTALYWYRQSLGQGPEFLIYFQGTGAADDSGLPNDRFFAVRPEGSVSTLKIQRTERGDSAVYLCASSPGPNEKLFFGSGTQLSVL.

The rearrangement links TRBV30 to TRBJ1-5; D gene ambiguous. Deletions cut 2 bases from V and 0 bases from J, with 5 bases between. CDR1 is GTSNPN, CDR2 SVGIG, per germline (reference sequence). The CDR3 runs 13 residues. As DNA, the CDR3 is TGTGCCTGGAGTACGGATAGCAATCAGCCCCAGCATTTT. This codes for CAWSTDSNQPQHF.